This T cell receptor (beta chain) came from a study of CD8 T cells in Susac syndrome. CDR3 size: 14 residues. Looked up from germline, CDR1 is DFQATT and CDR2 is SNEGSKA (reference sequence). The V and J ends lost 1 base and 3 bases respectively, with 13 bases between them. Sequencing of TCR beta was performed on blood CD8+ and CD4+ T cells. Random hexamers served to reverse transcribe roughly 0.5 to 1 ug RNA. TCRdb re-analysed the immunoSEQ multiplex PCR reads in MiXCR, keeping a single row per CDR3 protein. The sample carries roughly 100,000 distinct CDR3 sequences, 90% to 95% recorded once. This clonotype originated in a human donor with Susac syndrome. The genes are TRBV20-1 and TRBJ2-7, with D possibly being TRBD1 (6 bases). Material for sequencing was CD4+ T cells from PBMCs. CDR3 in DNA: TGCAGTGCTAGAGGGGACACAGGAGTCTACGAGCAGTACTTC. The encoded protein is CSARGDTGVYEQYF.